This T cell receptor (beta chain) came from a study of identical twins (dated by TCRdb to about 2016). Concerning the study at large: TCR alpha and beta repertoires from monozygotic twins, unrelated adults of various ages and cord blood were deep-sequenced to test whether fetal clonotypes persist. To rule out contamination, the twin experiments were replicated at different times with different library preparation protocols. On the study overall, not on this receptor specifically: In monozygotic twins, out-of-frame TCR alpha sharing was systematically underestimated by recombination models, although the models agreed with sharing between unrelated individuals. Conclusions relied on cross-sectional statistical analysis, since the same donors could not be followed over many years. Excess twin sharing in beta out-of-frame sequences was weaker because fewer shared sequences lowered the signal-to-noise ratio. Invariant T cells such as MAIT and iNKT could partly confound zero-insertion analyses, though diverse VJ usage argued against this for most clonotypes. Fewer insertions were carried by abundant cord blood beta clonotypes, a similar but weaker trend appeared in young adult naive repertoires, and no such trend appeared in memory repertoires. Compared with coincidental sharing between unrelated individuals, out-of-frame TCR alpha sequences shared between twins showed an excess of sequences with low generation probability.

The library was obtained by 5' RACE. The sample was run on an Illumina HiSeq 2000. Template switching introduced a universal primer binding site; the final cDNA contained a unique molecular identifier, enabling accurate counting of TCR cDNA molecules. First-strand cDNA for TCR alpha and beta chains was synthesized from specific primers in the conserved constant-segment region. To control for contamination, each cDNA library was double barcoded with a SMART-Mk sample barcode plus Illumina barcodes. TruSeq adapter sequences along with Illumina sample barcodes were introduced in two successive PCR steps. Sequencing of the TCR alpha and beta cDNA libraries was done on the Illumina HiSeq platform using custom primers. The source study handled its data this way. Raw reads were processed with MiGEC to extract unique molecular identifiers, and MiXCR was used to determine CDR3 positions. For each individual, recombination models were inferred using an EM algorithm with the repgenHMM and IGoR tools. Shared clonotypes were analyzed with the tcR package in R, and sharing was normalized by the product of cloneset sizes. To study raw recombination free of thymic and clonal selection effects, out-of-frame nonproductive sequences were analyzed. TCRdb's own reprocessing of the public reads used fastp at Q25 and MiXCR and kept productive beta chains. Merged by CDR3 protein, the rows form single entries marked with the most common genes and DNA. TCRdb's processing, not the authors' own work, is the source of the V and J calls. In all, the sample holds 200,000 to 300,000 distinct CDR3 sequences, and about 7.3% of those were seen once. In total, the top ten clones hold 3.6% of the sample.

CDR3 length: 15 amino acids, cysteine to phenylalanine. Only the CDR3 portion is preserved as DNA: 45 bases, with reading frame beginning at the first base. CDR1 SGHRS and CDR2 YFSETQ were looked up in the germline V gene. V is cut back by 4 bases and J by 5 bases, with 4 bases in the junction unmatched. This clonotype came up many times. This receptor's antigen is unknown. Base qualities were left out, and no much larger clone turns up one base away. Every donor was a healthy Caucasian. The twin cohort consisted of three pairs of female monozygotic twins, all aged roughly 18 to 29 years. Miltenyi CD45RO+ enrichment and human naive T-cell isolation kits were used to isolate memory (CD45RO+) and naive T cells from PBMC. The sample also formed part of further work on yellow fever vaccine responses in identical twins. Taken from the second paper: According to the authors, in identical twins the way T cells responded to vaccination appeared partly convergent and partly personalized. In the study, vaccine-responding T cell clones were precisely tracked in identical twins.

The rearrangement joined TRBV5-1 to TRBJ2-1; 12 bases in the junction line up with TRBD2. The TCR was taken from a woman under 30 in good health. Sequencing was carried out using memory (CD45RO+) T cells sorted from blood. Explained via the paper, the cell subset or site label denotes: CD45RO+ enriched T cells. The DNA sequence is TGCGCCAGCAGCCCCGGGACTAGCGGGCACAATGAGCAGTTCTTC. This translates into CASSPGTSGHNEQFF.